The source of this T cell receptor (beta chain) is a study of blood T cell repertoires in COVID-19. Across the whole study: Sites across the United States, Italy and Spain contributed samples from acute and convalescent COVID-19.

The CDR3 contains 15 residues. CDR1 LNHDA and CDR2 SQIVND come from the germline V gene (reference sequence). With V trimmed by 1 base and J by 3 bases, 5 bases remained unmatched. The repertoire was sequenced with immunoSEQ multiplex PCR; TCRdb's copy has only in-frame clones and lacks some. The sample lists more than 20,000 clones; roughly 88% were seen once. Sequenced material: peripheral blood. The TCR sequence derives from a human donor with active COVID-19. The donor label of this sample is uncertain. This chain uses TRBV19 with TRBJ2-7, with 8 bases lining up with TRBD1. CDR3 sequence: CASSIAQGVGYEQYF. DNA for the CDR3: TGTGCCAGTAGTATAGCACAGGGGGTTGGCTACGAGCAGTACTTC.